Listed here are 15 T cell receptor beta chains from one sample, sequenced in a study of blood T cell repertoires in COVID-19. This table comes from immunoSEQ multiplex PCR, and its TCRdb copy is limited to in-frame clones, with some not included. The sample lists under 85,000 clones, 81% seen once, with less than 20% in the top ten. Sample: peripheral blood. Source of these receptors: a man older than 75 with acute or convalescent COVID-19.

This clone was counted once. The junction departs from germline at one end; a sequencing error may be responsible. J is TRBJ2-2 and V is TRBV7-7; 8 nucleotides match TRBD1. CDR1 SSHAT and CDR2 FNYEAQ come from the germline V gene (reference sequence). This CDR3 has 16 amino acids. The CDR3: CASSPPGQGGTGELFF. The CDR3 DNA reads TGTGCTAGCAGCCCGCCCGGACAGGGTGGGACCGGGGAGCTGTTTTTT.

J is TRBJ2-3 and V is TRBV15, with 8 bases lining up with TRBD2. There are 14 residues in the CDR3. Germline CDR1 and CDR2: LNHNV and YYDKDF (reference sequence). V lost 7 bases, J lost 3 bases, and 6 bases stayed unmatched. The CDR3 loop is CATKPGGGTDTQYF. For the CDR3, the DNA is TGTGCCACCAAGCCGGGGGGGGGAACAGATACGCAGTATTTT.

The chain combines TRBV7-8 with TRBJ2-3, with TRBD1 matching over 10 bases. J gave up 4 bases and V 5 bases, and 6 bases lay outside the gene matches. This CDR3 has 15 amino acids. Germline CDR1 reads SGHVS; CDR2 reads FQNEAQ. CDR3 sequence reads: CASSPRTGGSDTQYF. DNA for the CDR3: TGTGCCAGCAGCCCCCGGACAGGGGGGTCAGATACGCAGTATTTT.

This chain joins TRBV7-9 and TRBJ2-2, with D perhaps TRBD1 (6 bases). The CDR3 is 15 amino acids. V lost 2 bases, J lost 6 bases, and 13 bases lay in between. Germline loops: CDR1 SEHNR, CDR2 FQNEAQ (reference sequence). The CDR3 is CASSLFQGLPGELFF. The DNA of the CDR3 is TGTGCCAGCAGCTTATTTCAGGGGTTGCCCGGGGAGCTGTTTTTT.

The CDR3: CASSLSVDTEAFF. CDR3 nucleotide sequence: TGTGCCAGCAGTCTATCGGTGGACACTGAAGCTTTCTTT. The genes are TRBV7-3 and TRBJ1-1; D gene uncertain. In germline, CDR1 is SGHTA, CDR2 FQGTGA. The V end was cut by 6 bases, the J end by 3 bases, with 11 bases between. The CDR3 extends over 13 amino acids.

The rearrangement links TRBV19 to TRBJ1-1, with TRBD1 as a possible D gene (5 bases). This CDR3 contains 16 residues. Per the germline V gene, CDR1 is LNHDA and CDR2 is SQIVND (reference sequence). Between the trimmed V and J ends, which lost 1 base and 8 bases, there was a span of 20 bases. CDR3 sequence: CASSIGRGRVAAEAFF. CDR3 DNA: TGTGCCAGTAGTATAGGGAGGGGCAGGGTGGCGGCAGAAGCTTTCTTT.

The table lists this clone with a count of one. The J gene is TRBJ2-7, the V gene TRBV5-4; TRBD2 is a possible D gene (7 bases). Trimming pared 4 bases from V and 0 bases from J, leaving 17 bases between. CDR1 SGHNT and CDR2 YYREEE come from the germline V gene (reference sequence). The CDR3 spans 16 residues. CDR3: CASSPGGGGLSYEQYF. The CDR3, as DNA: TGTGCCAGCAGCCCGGGGGGCGGGGGCCTCTCCTACGAGCAGTACTTC.

The chain uses TRBV6-2 or TRBV6-3 and TRBJ1-5, with TRBD1 matching 8 bases. This CDR3 spans 14 amino acids. Germline V gene data show CDR1 as MNHEY and CDR2 as SVGEGT. J was trimmed by 7 bases and V by 5 bases; bases with no gene match: 7. This chain's CDR3 is CASSGQGGRQPQHF. The CDR3 DNA reads as TGTGCCAGCAGTGGACAGGGAGGTCGGCAGCCCCAGCATTTT.

The chain uses TRBV7-2 and TRBJ2-2; 8 bases match TRBD2. With 1 base clipped from V and 7 bases from J, the junction kept 11 bases outside the gene matches. From germline, CDR1 is SGHTA and CDR2 FQGNSA. CDR3 size: 17 residues. CDR3 sequence (DNA): TGTGCCAGCAGCTTAGGGGTTTCGGCGGGGGGCGGCGGGGAGCTGTTTTTT. This codes for CASSLGVSAGGGGELFF.

The V call is TRBV7-9, the J call TRBJ2-2; possibly TRBD2 for D (6 bases). The germline CDR1 and CDR2 sequences are SEHNR and FQNEAQ (reference sequence). The CDR3 consists of 14 residues. Trimming pared 6 bases from V and 4 bases from J, leaving 12 bases between. The CDR3 DNA reads as TGTGCCAGCAGTCCTGTAGCGGTCACCGGGGAGCTGTTTTTT. It specifies CASSPVAVTGELFF.

This chain connects TRBV7-2 to TRBJ1-1, with 7 nucleotides matching TRBD1. With V trimmed by 7 bases and J by 1 base, 9 bases remained unmatched. CDR3 length: 15 residues. CDR1 and CDR2 from the germline V gene are SGHTA and FQGNSA. CDR3 region: CASNPQGGPNTEAFF. CDR3 nucleotide sequence: TGTGCCAGCAACCCCCAGGGGGGCCCGAACACTGAAGCTTTCTTT.

CDR3 sequence (DNA): TGTGCCAGCAGTTTATATGGGGCTTCAGGCTATGGCTACACCTTC. Translated: CASSLYGASGYGYTF. The genes are TRBV28 and TRBJ1-2, with D possibly being TRBD1 (5 bases). This CDR3 spans 15 amino acids. The germline V and J ends were trimmed by 1 base and 4 bases, with 13 bases remaining between them. Germline assignment: CDR1 MDHEN and CDR2 SYDVKM.

The V call is TRBV9, the J call TRBJ2-3; D possibly corresponds to TRBD1 (7 bases). CDR3 length: 16 amino acids. Deletions cut 4 bases from V and 3 bases from J, with 18 bases between. Germline V CDR1 and CDR2: SGDLS, YYNGEE. The CDR3 sequence is CASSSQNRGGTDTQYF. CDR3 DNA: TGTGCCAGCAGCTCTCAGAACAGGGGAGGAACAGATACGCAGTATTTT. The full variable domain, rest sourced from reference TRBV9 and TRBJ2-3, is DSGVTQTPKHLITATGQRVTLRCSPRSGDLSVYWYQQSLDQGLQFLIQYYNGEERAKGNILERFSAQQFPDLHSELNLSSLELGDSALYFCASSSQNRGGTDTQYFGPGTRLTVL.

This chain links TRBV19 with TRBJ2-7; TRBD1 matches 11 bases. The V gene's germline CDR1 is LNHDA and CDR2 SQIVND (reference sequence). This CDR3 region has 15 residues. Germline trimming cut 5 bases from V and 7 bases from J; bases unmatched to any gene: 10. The CDR3 DNA follows: TGTGCCAGTAGTCCGCGGACAGGGGGCTTAAGTGAGCAGTACTTC. It translates to CASSPRTGGLSEQYF.

CDR3 bases: TGTGCCAGCAGCTTAGGGCTAGCGGGAGGGGAATTCGCCTACAATGAGCAGTTCTTC. It yields the protein CASSLGLAGGEFAYNEQFF. The V gene is TRBV7-9, the J gene TRBJ2-1; 12 bases fit TRBD2. CDR3 length equals 19 residues. Germline V CDR1 and CDR2: SEHNR, FQNEAQ (reference sequence). V was clipped by 1 base and J by 2 bases; unmatched bases: 9.